One and the same sample provided the 5 T cell receptor beta chains below, sequenced in a study of T-cell reconstitution after alpha-beta-depleted transplantation in children. The TCRbeta library was prepared with unique molecular identifiers. TCRdb called the PCR reads again in MiXCR, with one record for every CDR3 protein. This sample has about 240,000 distinct CDR3 sequences, with about a quarter found just once. Here the sequenced sample was PBMCs, taken before TCRalphabeta/CD19-depleted stem cell transplant. The receptor source for this set is a girl aged 2 to 10 with Fanconi anemia, due to receive a stem cell transplant.

This clonotype was observed at least ten times. The gene calls are TRBV7-2 and TRBJ2-7; weak D call: TRBD1 (6 bases). The germline CDR1 and CDR2 sequences are SGHTA and FQGNSA. With 5 bases removed from V and 5 bases from J, the gap between germline ends came to 19 bases. The CDR3 is 15 amino acids. CDR3 in amino acids: CASSQLGIWGHEQYF. CDR3 sequence (DNA): TGTGCCAGCAGCCAATTAGGGATATGGGGGCACGAGCAGTACTTC.

CDR3 loop: CASSQVTGISYEQYF. The CDR3, as DNA: TGCGCCAGCAGCCAAGTCACAGGGATCTCCTACGAGCAGTACTTC. The chain links TRBV4-1 to TRBJ2-7, with D possibly being TRBD1 (6 bases). Trimming pared 1 base from V and 0 bases from J, leaving 10 bases between. Looked up from germline, CDR1 is MGHRA and CDR2 is YSYEKL. The CDR3 has 15 amino acids.

As concerns this clonotype: Possible read error: a much larger clone is one base away. The chain has TRBV20-1 and TRBJ1-1, with D hard to call. Trimming pared 4 bases from V and 0 bases from J, leaving 9 bases between. The CDR3 runs 13 residues. Germline V lookup: CDR1 DFQATT, CDR2 SNEGSKA (reference sequence). CDR3 in amino acids: CSATLLMNTEAFF. The CDR3 DNA reads as TGCAGTGCTACTTTACTCATGAACACTGAAGCTTTCTTT.

This clonotype was seen ten or more times. V is TRBV12-3 or TRBV12-4 and J is TRBJ1-3, with D unclear. Trimming shortened V by 3 bases and J by 3 bases, and 6 bases separated the two germline ends. The CDR3 covers 13 residues. The CDR3 DNA sequence: TGTGCCAGCAGTTTTTCTCTTGGAAACACCATATATTTT. Translating gives CASSFSLGNTIYF.

This clonotype was seen a handful of times. The CDR3 region is CSARVPLGSRTITGELFF. CDR3 DNA sequence: TGCAGTGCTAGAGTTCCGTTGGGCAGCAGGACAATCACCGGGGAGCTGTTTTTT. The chain recombines TRBV20-1 with TRBJ2-2, with a tentative D call TRBD1 (5 bases). Germline assignment: CDR1 DFQATT and CDR2 SNEGSKA (reference sequence). The CDR3 totals 18 residues. The germline V and J ends were trimmed by 1 base and 4 bases, with 22 bases remaining between them.